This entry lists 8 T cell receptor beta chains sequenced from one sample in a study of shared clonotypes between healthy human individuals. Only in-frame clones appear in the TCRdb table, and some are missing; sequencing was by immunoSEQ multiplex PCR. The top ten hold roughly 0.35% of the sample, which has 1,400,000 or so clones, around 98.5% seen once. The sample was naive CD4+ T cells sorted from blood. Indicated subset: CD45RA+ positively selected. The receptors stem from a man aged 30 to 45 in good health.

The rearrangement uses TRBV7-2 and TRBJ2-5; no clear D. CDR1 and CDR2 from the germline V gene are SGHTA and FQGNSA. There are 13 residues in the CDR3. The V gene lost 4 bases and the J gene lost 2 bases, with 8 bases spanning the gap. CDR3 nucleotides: TGTGCCAGCAGCTACGGGCCACAAGAGACCCAGTACTTC. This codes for CASSYGPQETQYF.

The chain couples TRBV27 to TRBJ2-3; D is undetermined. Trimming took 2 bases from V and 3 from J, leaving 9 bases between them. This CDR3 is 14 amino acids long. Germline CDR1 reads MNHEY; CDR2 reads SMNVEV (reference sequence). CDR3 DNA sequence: TGTGCCAGCAGTTTAATGGGTTCGACAGATACGCAGTATTTT. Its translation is CASSLMGSTDTQYF.

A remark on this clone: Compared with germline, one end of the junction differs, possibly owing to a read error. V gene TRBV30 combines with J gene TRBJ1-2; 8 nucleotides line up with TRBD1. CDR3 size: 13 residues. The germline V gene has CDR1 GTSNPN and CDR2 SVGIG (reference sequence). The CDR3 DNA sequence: TGTGCCTGGAGTGTACGGGACAGGACCCCTAGGTCCTTC. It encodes CAWSVRDRTPRSF.

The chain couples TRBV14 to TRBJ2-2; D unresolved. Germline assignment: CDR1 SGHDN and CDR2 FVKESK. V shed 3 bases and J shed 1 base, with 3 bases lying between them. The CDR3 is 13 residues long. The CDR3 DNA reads TGTGCCAGCAGCCACAAGAACACCGGGGAGCTGTTTTTT. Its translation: CASSHKNTGELFF.

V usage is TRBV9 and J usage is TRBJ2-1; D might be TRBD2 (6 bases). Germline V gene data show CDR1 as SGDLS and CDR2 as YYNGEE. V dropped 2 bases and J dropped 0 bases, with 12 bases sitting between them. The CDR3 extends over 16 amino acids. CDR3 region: CASSVSGLTSYNEQFF. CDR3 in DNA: TGTGCCAGCAGCGTTTCCGGACTAACCTCCTACAATGAGCAGTTCTTC.

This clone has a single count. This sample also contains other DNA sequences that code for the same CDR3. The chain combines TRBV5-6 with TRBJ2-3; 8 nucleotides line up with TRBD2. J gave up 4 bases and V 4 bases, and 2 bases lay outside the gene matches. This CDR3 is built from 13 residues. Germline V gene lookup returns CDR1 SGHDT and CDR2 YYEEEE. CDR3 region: CASSLAGADTQYF. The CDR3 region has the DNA TGTGCCAGCAGCCTAGCGGGCGCAGATACGCAGTATTTT.

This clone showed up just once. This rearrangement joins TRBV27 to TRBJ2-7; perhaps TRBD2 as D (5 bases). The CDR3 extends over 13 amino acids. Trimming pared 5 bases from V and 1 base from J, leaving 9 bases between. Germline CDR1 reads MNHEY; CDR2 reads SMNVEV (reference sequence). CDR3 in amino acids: CASSRTYSYEQYF. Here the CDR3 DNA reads TGTGCCAGCAGTAGGACTTATTCCTACGAGCAGTACTTC.

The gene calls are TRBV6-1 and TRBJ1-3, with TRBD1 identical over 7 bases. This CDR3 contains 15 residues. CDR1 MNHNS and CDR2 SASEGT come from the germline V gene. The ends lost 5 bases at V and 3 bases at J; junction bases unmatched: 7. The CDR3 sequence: CASSIPGTVGNTIYF. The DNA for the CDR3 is TGTGCCAGCAGTATCCCCGGGACAGTTGGAAACACCATATATTTT.